The clone carrying this T cell receptor beta chain was picked up many times. Its specificity is unknown. The data belong to a study of beta chain features in type 1 diabetes. About the research overall: Age, gender, cell numbers and subset yield matched between patients and controls.

Findings and caveats of the study: The study found fewer insertions and more deletions at VDJ junctions in type 1 diabetes patients. Patients and controls would share equally any PCR tilt toward shorter templates.

Looked up from germline, CDR1 is SGHDN and CDR2 is FVKESK. V lost 3 bases and J 5 bases, leaving 3 bases between the germline ends. This CDR3 is 11 amino acids long. All of the isolated RNA was reverse transcribed, so expressed TCRB transcripts were sequenced. The read count averaged approximately 3.3 million across naive, central memory and regulatory T cell samples. Method: immunoSEQ multiplex PCR; TCRdb's copy keeps in-frame clones and lacks some. The table lists 680,000 or so clones, 15% to 18% of them singletons. The source is a man younger than 35 in good health. Sequenced sample: naive CD4+ T cells from blood. The genes are TRBV14 and TRBJ2-3, with unresolved D. CDR3 nucleotide sequence: TGTGCCAGCAGCCATCTAGATACGCAGTATTTT. Translating it yields CASSHLDTQYF.